This T cell receptor beta chain is from a study of CD8+ T cells in alopecia areata. General study results and limits: Across lesional scalp, and particularly alopecia totalis/universalis, clonality surpassed that of normal scalp. Possibly because of HLA-related factors, TCR sharing was less clear across patients than in mice. Sequencing of scalp samples also includes resident alphabeta T cells from normal skin.

This clone showed up just a few times. The antigen is undetermined. Researchers picked out CD4+ and CD8+ T cells from PBMCs by sorting. RNA extraction and reverse transcription yielded cDNA as sequencing template. TCRdb's copy holds only in-frame clones and misses some; the assay was immunoSEQ multiplex PCR. Seen here are approximately 99,000 clones, approximately 59% observed once, and the top ten hold 20% to 25%. The sample taken for sequencing was CD8+ T cells sorted from blood. This TCR derives from a human donor in good health.

Written as DNA, the CDR3 is TGTGCCAGCAGCTCCCGACAGGGACTTGGCTATGGCTACACCTTC. Protein sequence: CASSSRQGLGYGYTF. The rearrangement uses TRBV7-2 and TRBJ1-2; 7 nucleotides align to TRBD1. Germline V lookup: CDR1 SGHTA, CDR2 FQGNSA. The CDR3 is 15 residues long. V shed 4 bases and J 4 bases; nucleotides not matched to a gene: 9.